The 10 T cell receptor beta chains below come from one sample, sequenced in a study of radiotherapy plus CTLA-4 blockade in lung cancer. Sequencing was performed with immunoSEQ multiplex PCR; in TCRdb, only in-frame clones are kept and a portion is missing. The data show about 59,000 clones, with about 70% seen just once and about 8% held by the top ten. Sequencing used peripheral blood, obtained from a patient treated with radiotherapy plus ipilimumab. The receptors were gathered from a human donor with non-small cell lung cancer whose response to radiotherapy plus ipilimumab could not be evaluated.

As to this clone: Additional DNA sequences in this sample encode the identical CDR3. The chain joins TRBV7-2 to TRBJ2-7; 7 bases are a match to TRBD1. CDR1 is SGHTA, CDR2 FQGNSA, per germline. The V gene end was trimmed by 1 base and the J gene end by 3 bases; junction bases not matched to a gene: 3. The CDR3 extends over 14 amino acids. The CDR3 sequence is CASSLGRGNYEQYF. The CDR3 nucleotides read TGTGCCAGCAGCTTAGGCAGGGGGAACTACGAGCAGTACTTC.

CDR3 amino acids: CASSVKRERHEQYF. The CDR3 nucleotides read TGTGCCAGCAGTGTGAAACGGGAAAGGCACGAGCAGTACTTC. The chain recombines TRBV2 with TRBJ2-7; possibly TRBD2 for D (5 bases). This CDR3 comprises 14 residues. The V gene lost 4 bases and the J gene lost 5 bases, with 15 bases spanning the gap. Germline assignment: CDR1 SNHLY and CDR2 FYNNEI.

This rearrangement joins TRBV18 to TRBJ2-5; D possibly corresponds to TRBD1 (5 bases). The ends were cut back, 2 bases at V and 4 bases at J, with 8 bases in the middle. The CDR3 sequence is 13 residues long. CDR1 and CDR2 (germline): KGHSH, LQKENI. This CDR3 is CASSPDSRETQYF. For the CDR3, the DNA is TGTGCCAGCTCACCAGACAGTAGAGAGACCCAGTACTTC.

This clone was seen a few times. The rearrangement joins TRBV6-5 to TRBJ2-1; D gene ambiguous. The germline gives CDR1 MNHEY, CDR2 SVGAGI. The CDR3 is 11 residues long. The V end was cut by 4 bases, the J end by 7 bases, with 5 bases between. The CDR3 sequence: CASSSINEQFF. The CDR3 nucleotides read TGTGCCAGCAGTTCTATTAATGAGCAGTTCTTC.

V and J are TRBV15 and TRBJ2-7; maybe TRBD1 (5 bases). This CDR3 comprises 15 residues. The V end was cut by 0 bases, the J end by 1 base, with 10 bases between. Germline CDR1 is LNHNV and CDR2 is YYDKDF (reference sequence). Here the CDR3 DNA reads TGTGCCACCAGCAGAGATTCTGGGGCATCCTACGAGCAGTACTTC. As protein: CATSRDSGASYEQYF.

The chain carries TRBV9 and TRBJ2-5; 7 nucleotides agree with TRBD1. Losses at the gene ends were 0 bases for V and 4 bases for J; bases not matched to a gene: 12. Germline V gene sequence: CDR1 SGDLS, CDR2 YYNGEE. The CDR3 is 17 residues long. The CDR3: CASSVEGRIGGGETQYF. The CDR3 bases are TGTGCCAGCAGCGTAGAGGGTCGTATAGGGGGCGGAGAGACCCAGTACTTC.

V is TRBV5-1 and J is TRBJ2-3, with 9 positions matching TRBD2. This CDR3 is built from 14 residues. CDR1 and CDR2 from the germline V gene are SGHRS and YFSETQ. With V trimmed by 0 bases and J by 6 bases, 2 bases remained unmatched. Here the CDR3 reads CASSLGTSEDTQYF. CDR3 coding DNA: TGCGCCAGCAGCTTGGGGACTAGCGAGGATACGCAGTATTTT.

The V call is TRBV11-2, the J call TRBJ1-2; D remains unclear. V dropped 2 bases and J dropped 3 bases, with 10 bases sitting between them. From germline, CDR1 is SGHAT and CDR2 FQNNGV. The CDR3 runs 14 residues. CDR3: CASSLLASDYGYTF. Written as DNA, the CDR3 is TGTGCCAGCAGCTTACTGGCAAGCGACTATGGCTACACCTTC. Variable domain in full (rest from reference TRBV11-2 and TRBJ1-2): EAGVAQSPRYKIIEKRQSVAFWCNPISGHATLYWYQQILGQGPKLLIQFQNNGVVDDSQLPKDRFSAERLKGVDSTLKIQPAKLEDSAVYLCASSLLASDYGYTFGSGTRLTVV.

The rearrangement uses TRBV5-6 and TRBJ1-3, with D possibly matching TRBD1 (5 bases). This CDR3 region has 14 residues. Trimming stripped 1 base from V and 2 bases from J, with 7 bases between. CDR1 is SGHDT, CDR2 YYEEEE, per germline. The CDR3, as DNA: TGTGCCAGCAGCTTGCGGGGGGCTGGAAACACCATATATTTT. Its protein product is CASSLRGAGNTIYF.

This clone was recorded a few times. The chain carries TRBV6-4 and TRBJ2-7; a weak D match, TRBD2 (6 bases). The CDR3 length is 12 residues. Trimming removed 8 bases at V and 2 bases at J, with 10 bases between. Germline values: CDR1 MRHNA, CDR2 SNTAGT. The CDR3 region is CASATGAYEQYF. The DNA of the CDR3 is TGTGCCAGCGCCACGGGAGCCTACGAGCAGTACTTC.